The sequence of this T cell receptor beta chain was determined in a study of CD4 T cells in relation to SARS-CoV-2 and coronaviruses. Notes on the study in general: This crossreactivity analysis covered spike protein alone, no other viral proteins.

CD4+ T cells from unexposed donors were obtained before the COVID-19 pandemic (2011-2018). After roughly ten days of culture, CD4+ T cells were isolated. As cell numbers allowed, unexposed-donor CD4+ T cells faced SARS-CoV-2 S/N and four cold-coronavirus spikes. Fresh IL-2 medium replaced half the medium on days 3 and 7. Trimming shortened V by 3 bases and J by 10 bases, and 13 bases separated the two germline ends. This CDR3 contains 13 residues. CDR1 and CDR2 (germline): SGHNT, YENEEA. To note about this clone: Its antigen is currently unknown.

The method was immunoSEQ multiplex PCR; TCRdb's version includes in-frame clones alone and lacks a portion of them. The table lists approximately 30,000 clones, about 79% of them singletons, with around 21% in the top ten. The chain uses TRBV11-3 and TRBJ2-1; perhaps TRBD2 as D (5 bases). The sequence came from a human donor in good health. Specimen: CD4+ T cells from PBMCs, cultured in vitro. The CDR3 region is CASSFQNGEEQFF. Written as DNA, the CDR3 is TGTGCCAGCAGCTTCCAAAACGGGGAGGAGCAGTTCTTC.